This TCR beta chain is drawn from a study of cytomegalovirus exposure and HLA in healthy donors. It was with 60 Vbeta and 13 Jbeta primers that the PCR ran. TCRdb keeps only in-frame clones here, not all; method: immunoSEQ multiplex PCR. This sample yields 100,000 to 150,000 clones, of which under 12% are seen a single time; approximately 4.4% belongs to the top ten. Germline V gene sequence: CDR1 MNHEY, CDR2 SVGAGI. The ends were cut back, 6 bases at V and 2 bases at J, with 6 bases in the middle. The CDR3 totals 12 residues. In its sample, this clone was seen a few times. The TCR comes from a woman aged 18-30 years in good health and CMV-seropositive. Sequenced sample: PBMCs. This rearrangement joins TRBV6-5 to TRBJ2-3; D ambiguous. Here the CDR3 reads CASSQNTDTQYF. Written as DNA, the CDR3 is TGTGCCAGCAGCCAAAACACAGATACGCAGTATTTT.